This section outlines one T cell receptor (beta chain) sequence together with its context. What antigen it recognizes has not been identified. No clone much larger than this one lies a single base away; base qualities are absent. Sample treatment or condition, as interpreted from the label and publication: about 20 received Ad26.COV2.S at low or high dose, single or two shots; 5 received placebo; per-sample allocation not given. Repertoires of vaccine and placebo recipients were sequenced from samples taken on day 63 after the first injection. Cohort 1b enrolled about 25 adults aged 18-55 years at a single site in Boston, USA, between 29 July and 7 August 2020. Ad26.COV2.S consisted of a replication-incompetent adenovirus type 26 vector by which a prefusion-stabilized SARS-CoV-2 spike protein from the original Wuhan strain was expressed. This specimen belongs to a study of Ad26.COV2.S vaccination and SARS-CoV-2 variants (dated by TCRdb to the early 2020s). Broadly, across the study: Vaccine-arm donors were drawn from COV1001, a multicentre, randomized, double-blind, placebo-controlled phase I-IIa trial of Ad26.COV2.S in healthy adults. Ad26.COV2.S was given intramuscularly at 5x10^10 or 1x10^11 viral particles, as a single shot or as two shots 56 days apart. Sequencing of the TCRbeta repertoire served to evaluate the specificity and breadth of SARS-CoV-2-reactive T cell receptors following Ad26.COV2.S vaccination. A total of around 32 samples were included in the TCR-sequenced set, comprising about 20 Ad26.COV2.S vaccine recipients, 5 placebo recipients and 8 SARS-CoV-2 convalescent individuals. Participants in the trial were split at random into five groups of five each, receiving low-dose or high-dose Ad26.COV2.S once or twice, or else placebo on both occasions. Blinding of investigators to trial group allocation was maintained during experiments and outcome assessment.

Findings and caveats that apply to the study as a whole: Compared with placebo recipients, Ad26.COV2.S recipients showed higher spike-specific TCR breadth (P = 0.0014). The authors noted that total T cell responses may have been underestimated by the TCR breadth and depth analyses. Comparing responses between vaccine doses or regimens was not something the study was powered to do. After vaccination, substantial breadth of spike-specific CD8+ and CD4+ T cell responses was reported. Vaccine and placebo recipients had similar non-spike TCR breadth, a finding consistent with the vaccine containing only spike.

Via the germline V gene, CDR1 is SGHTA and CDR2 FQGNSA. V lost 6 bases and J lost 6 bases; the stretch between them is 12 bases long. From its cysteine to its phenylalanine, the CDR3 spans 12 amino acids. Just the 36-base CDR3 DNA is kept, in frame starting at base 1. TCRbeta CDR3 regions were sequenced with the immunoSEQ Assay. After extraction, genomic DNA underwent amplification by bias-controlled multiplex PCR, followed by high-throughput sequencing. Per the source publication's procedure: To quantify the absolute abundance of each unique TCRbeta CDR3 region, sequences were collapsed and filtered. T cell fraction was estimated by normalizing TCRbeta template counts to usable DNA, with usable DNA measured through amplification of reference genes found in all nucleated cells. Repertoire TCRs were annotated as SARS-CoV-2-specific when V gene, CDR3 amino acid sequence and J gene were exactly matched to a known reactive TCR set. The reference SARS-CoV-2 TCR set came from MIRA and was filtered for enrichment in COVID-19-positive ImmuneCODE repertoires, removing public or cross-reactive TCRs. Based on the MIRA antigens, annotated TCRs were further analysed at the level of specific ORF or position within ORF. Depth was the summed frequency of annotated unique rearrangements, while breadth was defined as annotated unique rearrangements over total unique productive rearrangements. Two-sided Wilcoxon rank-sum tests were applied when comparing TCR breadth between groups. Sourced from immuneACCESS, this table was stored by TCRdb with only in-frame sequences that have V and J called. A share of the clones is absent; for the studies checked, an unresolved V gene accounts for under half, and the remainder has no known explanation. From that table come the V and J calls and clone size; the DNA was used to work out D and trimming. The sample table records around 300,000 clones; around 89% of these occur just once. The ten largest clonotypes hold approximately 5.9% of the sample.

The material was peripheral blood, obtained in a trial of Ad26.COV2.S vaccine versus placebo. The chain is made from TRBV7-2 and TRBJ2-7; the D region possibly corresponds to TRBD1 (6 bases align). The clonotype originates from a person between 18 and 60 years old who received the Ad26.COV2.S COVID-19 vaccine or a placebo. The DNA sequence reads TGTGCCAGCAGTCGAGACAGGTTCGAGCAGTACTTC. This encodes CASSRDRFEQYF.